Below, 14 T cell receptor beta chains from the same sample are listed, as sequenced in a study of T cell responses to AZD1222 COVID-19 vaccine. Clones were read by immunoSEQ multiplex PCR, and TCRdb kept only the in-frame ones, dropping some. This table holds 120,000 to 150,000 clones, more than 85% found once. Sample: peripheral blood, taken on day 0 of AZD1222 vaccination. These receptors were collected from an adult in good health.

V usage is TRBV2 and J usage is TRBJ1-2; D gene uncertain. This CDR3 has 13 residues. Looked up from germline, CDR1 is SNHLY and CDR2 is FYNNEI. The V and J ends lost 3 bases and 2 bases respectively, with 7 bases between them. The CDR3 DNA sequence: TGTGCCAGCAGTGATACCGAGAACTATGGCTACACCTTC. This gives the protein CASSDTENYGYTF.

This chain connects TRBV3-1 (or the pseudogene TRBV3-2) to TRBJ2-4; 8 bases fit TRBD1. The CDR3 totals 20 residues. The V gene end was trimmed by 4 bases and the J gene end by 1 base; junction bases not matched to a gene: 18. Germline V gene data show CDR1 as LGHDT and CDR2 as YNNKEL (reference sequence). Here the CDR3 DNA reads TGTGCCAGCAGCCCATACTATCCCGAGGGCAGGGGGCGCGCCAAAAACATTCAGTACTTC. Amino acids: CASSPYYPEGRGRAKNIQYF.

The J gene is TRBJ1-1, the V gene TRBV5-1, with 8 nucleotides matching TRBD1. CDR1 and CDR2 (germline): SGHRS, YFSETQ. The CDR3 extends over 14 amino acids. V gave up 4 bases and J gave up 4 bases; unmatched junction bases: 6. Written as DNA, the CDR3 is TGCGCCAGCAGCAGCCAGGGACAGGCCACTGAAGCTTTCTTT. This gives the protein CASSSQGQATEAFF.

J is TRBJ2-7 and V is TRBV9, with 7 bases lining up with TRBD2. CDR3 length: 15 amino acids. Germline V gene data show CDR1 as SGDLS and CDR2 as YYNGEE. The V gene end was trimmed by 4 bases and the J gene end by 5 bases; junction bases not matched to a gene: 12. The CDR3 sequence: CASSSTGRVGDEQYF. In DNA form, the CDR3 reads TGTGCCAGCAGCTCTACGGGGAGGGTGGGGGACGAGCAGTACTTC. The complete variable domain, with remaining parts taken from reference TRBV9 and TRBJ2-7, reads DSGVTQTPKHLITATGQRVTLRCSPRSGDLSVYWYQQSLDQGLQFLIQYYNGEERAKGNILERFSAQQFPDLHSELNLSSLELGDSALYFCASSSTGRVGDEQYFGPGTRLTVT.

The chain employs TRBV25-1 and TRBJ1-6, with D perhaps TRBD1 (6 bases). V was clipped by 1 base and J by 10 bases, with 20 bases between them. The length of the CDR3 is 17 residues. From germline, CDR1 is MGHDK and CDR2 SYGVNS. CDR3 DNA: TGTGCCAGCAGTGAATTGGGGGCAGGGATCGGCGGATCACCCCTCCACTTT. It encodes CASSELGAGIGGSPLHF.

In this sample, this clone turned up a few times. The V call is TRBV9, the J call TRBJ2-7; 10 bases align to TRBD2. With 3 bases clipped from V and 2 bases from J, the junction kept 11 bases outside the gene matches. CDR1 is SGDLS and CDR2 is YYNGEE in the germline V gene. This CDR3 is 17 amino acids long. CDR3 sequence: CASSASSGSMGAYEQYF. CDR3 DNA: TGTGCCAGCAGCGCCTCTAGCGGGAGCATGGGGGCCTACGAGCAGTACTTC.

J is TRBJ2-4 and V is TRBV28; tentatively, D is TRBD2 (5 bases). The CDR3 is 14 residues long. The V gene's germline CDR1 is MDHEN and CDR2 SYDVKM. V gave up 3 bases and J gave up 8 bases, with 14 bases separating them. CDR3 sequence reads: CASSLIGQRDIQYF. The CDR3 nucleotides read TGTGCCAGCAGTTTGATTGGGCAGAGGGACATTCAGTACTTC.

The chain employs TRBV10-1 and TRBJ2-5; the D is unclear. Trimming pared 8 bases from V and 9 bases from J, leaving 10 bases between. The V gene's germline CDR1 is WNHNN and CDR2 SYGVQD (reference sequence). This CDR3 has 10 residues. This chain's CDR3 is CASFPPAQYF. The CDR3 coding sequence is TGCGCCAGCTTTCCCCCCGCCCAGTACTTC.

V gene TRBV30 combines with J gene TRBJ2-6; D not certain. Deletions cut 1 base from V and 4 bases from J, with 2 bases between. Germline V gives CDR1 GTSNPN, CDR2 SVGIG (reference sequence). This CDR3 has 12 residues. The CDR3 protein is CAWSEGANVLTF. CDR3 sequence (DNA): TGTGCCTGGAGTGAGGGGGCCAACGTCCTGACTTTC.

The V and J genes are TRBV11-2 and TRBJ2-1; the match to TRBD1 covers 9 bases. The CDR3 consists of 15 residues. Germline trimming cut 4 bases from V and 7 bases from J; bases unmatched to any gene: 8. Germline-derived CDR1 and CDR2 are SGHAT and FQNNGV. This chain's CDR3 is CASSWRTGQGNEQFF. Here the CDR3 DNA reads TGTGCCAGCAGCTGGAGAACGGGACAGGGTAATGAGCAGTTCTTC.

CDR3 loop: CAGFRQGGTNTEAFF. In DNA, the CDR3 is TGTGCCGGATTCCGACAGGGAGGGACGAACACTGAAGCTTTCTTT. The chain is built from TRBV30 and TRBJ1-1; 7 bases line up with TRBD1. The CDR3 sequence is 15 residues long. The germline gives CDR1 GTSNPN, CDR2 SVGIG (reference sequence). Trimming took 8 bases from V and 1 from J; bases not matched to a gene: 13.

The chain is built from TRBV12-3 or TRBV12-4 and TRBJ1-2; a possible D gene is TRBD1 (5 bases). V gave up 2 bases and J gave up 8 bases, with 12 bases separating them. The length of the CDR3 is 13 residues. The CDR3 loop reads CASSLPTRVGYTF. The CDR3 coding sequence is TGTGCCAGCAGTTTACCGACCAGGGTCGGCTACACCTTC.

The V and J genes are TRBV11-1 and TRBJ2-2; perhaps TRBD2 as D (6 bases). The CDR3 runs 17 residues. V lost 0 bases to trimming and J lost 4 bases, with 15 bases between them. Germline V gives CDR1 SGHAT, CDR2 FQDESV (reference sequence). The CDR3 loop is CASSLAWAGRLTGELFF. The CDR3 DNA sequence: TGTGCCAGCAGCTTAGCCTGGGCGGGACGCCTCACCGGGGAGCTGTTTTTT.

This clone is a singleton in its sample. The gene calls are TRBV7-2 and TRBJ2-2; 9 bases are shared with TRBD2. The CDR3 runs 17 residues. Germline-derived CDR1 and CDR2 are SGHTA and FQGNSA. Losses at the gene ends were 5 bases for V and 2 bases for J; bases not matched to a gene: 9. The CDR3 protein is CASSPRSGRANTGELFF. The CDR3 coding sequence is TGTGCCAGCAGCCCGCGTAGCGGGAGAGCCAACACCGGGGAGCTGTTTTTT.